Included here is one TCR beta chain sequence, with context. Its antigen is currently unknown. Trimming removed 5 bases at V and 4 bases at J, with 12 bases between. The germline gives CDR1 MNHNY, CDR2 SVGAGI (reference sequence). This CDR3 region has 14 residues. The sample originates from a study of cytomegalovirus exposure and HLA in healthy donors. For the study at large: Roughly 85 million unique TCRs from HLA-typed donors made up an early data release.

Whole-study findings and limits: In presence/absence analyses, roughly uniform sequencing depth across donors was assumed. A classifier reportedly called cytomegalovirus status with high sensitivity and specificity.

Primers: 60 Vbeta forward and 13 Jbeta reverse. Clones were read by immunoSEQ multiplex PCR, and TCRdb kept only the in-frame ones, dropping some. This sample carries around 120,000 clones, around 69% of them seen once, and the ten largest clones take 2.9%. This sequence joins TRBV6-6 and TRBJ1-5; tentatively, D is TRBD1 (6 bases). What was sequenced was PBMCs. This clonotype was obtained from a human donor in good health. The CDR3 reads CASSAPGTNQPQHF. The CDR3 DNA sequence: TGTGCCAGCAGTGCTCCCGGGACAAATCAGCCCCAGCATTTT.